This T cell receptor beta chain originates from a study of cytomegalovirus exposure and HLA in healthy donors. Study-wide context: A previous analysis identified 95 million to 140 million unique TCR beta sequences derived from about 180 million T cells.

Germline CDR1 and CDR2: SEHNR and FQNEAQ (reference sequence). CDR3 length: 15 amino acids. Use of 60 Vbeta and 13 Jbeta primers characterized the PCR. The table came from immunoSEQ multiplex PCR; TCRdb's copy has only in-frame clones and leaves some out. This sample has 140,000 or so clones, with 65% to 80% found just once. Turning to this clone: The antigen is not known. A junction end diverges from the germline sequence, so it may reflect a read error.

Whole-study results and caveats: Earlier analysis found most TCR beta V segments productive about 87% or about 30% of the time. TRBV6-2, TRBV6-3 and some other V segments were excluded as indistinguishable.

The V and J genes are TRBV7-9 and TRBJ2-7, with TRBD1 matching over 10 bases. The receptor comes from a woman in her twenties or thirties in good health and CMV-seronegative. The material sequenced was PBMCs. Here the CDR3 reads CSSSQGDRGSYEQYF. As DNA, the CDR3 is TGTTCCAGCAGCCAAGGGGACAGGGGTTCCTACGAGCAGTACTTC.